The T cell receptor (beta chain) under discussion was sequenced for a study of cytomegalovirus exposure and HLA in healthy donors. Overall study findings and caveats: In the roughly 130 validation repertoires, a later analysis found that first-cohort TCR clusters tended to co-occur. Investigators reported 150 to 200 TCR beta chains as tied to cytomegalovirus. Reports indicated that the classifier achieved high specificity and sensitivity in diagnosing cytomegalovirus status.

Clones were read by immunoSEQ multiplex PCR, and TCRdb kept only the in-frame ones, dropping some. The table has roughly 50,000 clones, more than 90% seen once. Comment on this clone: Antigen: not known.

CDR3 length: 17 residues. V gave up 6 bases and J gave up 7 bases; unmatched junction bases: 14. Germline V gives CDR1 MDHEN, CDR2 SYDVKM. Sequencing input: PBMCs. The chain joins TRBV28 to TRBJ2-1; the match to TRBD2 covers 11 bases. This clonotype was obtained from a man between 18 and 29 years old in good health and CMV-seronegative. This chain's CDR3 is CASSSLTSGKSGNEQFF. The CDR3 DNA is TGTGCCAGCAGCTCTTTGACTAGCGGGAAGTCTGGGAATGAGCAGTTCTTC.